This record covers a single TCR beta chain. Its antigen is undetermined. Expressed TCRB transcripts got sequenced, as all isolated RNA was reverse transcribed. Produced via immunoSEQ multiplex PCR; TCRdb's table is partial and in-frame only. The data contain 640,000 or so clones, 10% to 15% of them singletons. Trimming at V came to 6 bases and at J to 4 bases, leaving 7 bases not matched to a gene. Germline-derived CDR1 and CDR2 are SGHRS and YFSETQ. The CDR3 runs 14 residues. The sample belongs to a study of beta chain features in type 1 diabetes. As for the study in general: On cell yields, gender and age, patients and healthy donors were similar. Findings and limits, study-wide: Among all four CD4+ subsets, Type 1 diabetes patients had TCRB CDR3s that were moderately but significantly shorter.

Material: naive CD4+ T cells from blood. The V gene is TRBV5-1, the J gene TRBJ2-1, with 7 bases identical to TRBD1. This receptor was obtained from a man aged 18 to 29 with type 1 diabetes. The CDR3 spells CASNSGQEYNEQFF. The CDR3 nucleotides read TGCGCCAGCAACTCCGGACAGGAGTACAATGAGCAGTTCTTC.